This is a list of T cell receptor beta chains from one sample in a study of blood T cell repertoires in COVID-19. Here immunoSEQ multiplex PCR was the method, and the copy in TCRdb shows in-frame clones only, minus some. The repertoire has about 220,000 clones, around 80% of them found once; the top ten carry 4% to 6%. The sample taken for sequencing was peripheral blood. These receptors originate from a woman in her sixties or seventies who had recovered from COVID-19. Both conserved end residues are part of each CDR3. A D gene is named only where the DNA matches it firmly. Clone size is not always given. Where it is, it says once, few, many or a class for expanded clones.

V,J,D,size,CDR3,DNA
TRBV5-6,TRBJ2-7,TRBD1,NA,CASSLPGTGLVYEQYF,TGTGCCAGCAGCTTGCCCGGGACAGGACTGGTCTACGAGCAGTACTTC
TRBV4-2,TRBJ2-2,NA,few,CASSQAGGNTGELFF,TGTGCCAGCAGCCAAGCCGGCGGGAACACCGGGGAGCTGTTTTTT
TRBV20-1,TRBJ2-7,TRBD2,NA,CSARGGYEQYF,TGCAGTGCTAGGGGGGGGTACGAGCAGTACTTC
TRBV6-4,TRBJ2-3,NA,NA,CASSGGGGLYTQYF,TGTGCCAGCAGTGGGGGCGGGGGCCTCTATACGCAGTATTTT
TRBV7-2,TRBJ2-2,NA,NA,CASRSRGDTGELFF,TGTGCCAGCCGAAGCAGGGGTGACACCGGGGAGCTGTTTTTT
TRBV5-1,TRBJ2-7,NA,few,CASSPITGRGEQYF,TGCGCCAGCAGCCCGATTACAGGGAGAGGCGAGCAGTACTTC
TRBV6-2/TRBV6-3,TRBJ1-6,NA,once,CASSSGQGGTNSPLHF,NA
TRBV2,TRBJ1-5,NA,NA,CASSPDTSNQPQHF,TGTGCCAGCAGCCCCGACACTAGCAATCAGCCCCAGCATTTT
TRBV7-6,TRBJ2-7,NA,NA,CASSQIHGASYEQYF,TGTGCCAGCAGCCAGATACATGGGGCGAGTTACGAGCAGTACTTC
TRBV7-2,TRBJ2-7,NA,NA,CASSLILVHEQYF,TGTGCCAGCAGCTTAATTCTAGTCCACGAGCAGTACTTC
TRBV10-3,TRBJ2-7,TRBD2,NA,CAISEAAGGRDEQYF,TGTGCCATCAGTGAGGCAGCGGGGGGGCGGGACGAGCAGTACTTC
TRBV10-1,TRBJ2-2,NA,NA,CARAPANTGELFF,TGCGCCAGGGCCCCCGCGAACACCGGGGAGCTGTTTTTT
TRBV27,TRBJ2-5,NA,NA,CASRGLPGETQYF,TGTGCCAGCCGGGGACTCCCCGGGGAGACCCAGTACTTC
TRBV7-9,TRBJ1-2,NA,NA,CASSLVFGYGYTF,TGTGCCAGCAGCTTAGTTTTCGGCTATGGCTACACCTTC
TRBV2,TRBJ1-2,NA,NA,CASSEIQGTPYGYTF,TGTGCCAGCAGTGAGATACAGGGAACTCCTTATGGCTACACCTTC
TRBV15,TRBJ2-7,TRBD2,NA,CATSRDQGLAGGPSLYEQYF,TGTGCCACCAGCAGAGATCAGGGACTAGCGGGGGGGCCGTCCCTTTACGAGCAGTACTTC
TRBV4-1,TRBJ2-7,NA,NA,CASSLDRTYEQYF,TGCGCCAGCAGCCTCGACAGGACCTACGAGCAGTACTTC
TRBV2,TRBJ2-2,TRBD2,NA,CASRTGLAGANTGELFF,TGTGCCAGCAGAACGGGACTAGCGGGGGCTAACACCGGGGAGCTGTTTTTT
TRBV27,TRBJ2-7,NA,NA,CASSLVTGPHEQYF,TGTGCCAGCAGTTTAGTTACAGGCCCCCACGAGCAGTACTTC
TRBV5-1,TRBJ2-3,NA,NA,CASSNTDTQYF,TGCGCCAGCTCAAACACAGATACGCAGTATTTT
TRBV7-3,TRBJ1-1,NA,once,CASRRTFNTEAFF,TGTGCCAGCAGACGGACTTTTAACACTGAAGCTTTCTTT
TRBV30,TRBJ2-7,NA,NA,CAWSVIRGGSYEQYF,TGTGCCTGGAGTGTAATCAGGGGAGGGTCCTACGAGCAGTACTTC
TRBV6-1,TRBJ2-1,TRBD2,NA,CASSETSGGYNEQFF,TGTGCCAGCAGTGAAACTAGCGGGGGGTACAATGAGCAGTTCTTC
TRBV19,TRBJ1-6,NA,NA,CASKPQGNSPLHF,TGTGCCAGTAAACCCCAGGGAAATTCACCCCTCCACTTT
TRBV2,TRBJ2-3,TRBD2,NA,CASWGMSSGPDTQYF,TGTGCCAGCTGGGGTATGAGTAGCGGGCCAGATACGCAGTATTTT
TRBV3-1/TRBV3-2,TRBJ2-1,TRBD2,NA,CASSYRTSGDNEQFF,TGTGCCAGCAGCTACCGGACTAGCGGGGACAATGAGCAGTTCTTC
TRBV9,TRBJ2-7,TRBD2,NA,CASSPGGVSYEQYF,TGTGCCAGCAGCCCCGGGGGGGTCTCCTACGAGCAGTACTTC
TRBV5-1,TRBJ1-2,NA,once,CASSTTAGGNYGYTF,TGCGCCAGCAGCACCACAGCCGGAGGTAACTATGGCTACACCTTC
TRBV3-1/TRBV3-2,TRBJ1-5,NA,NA,CASSHSDSNQPQHF,TGTGCCAGCAGCCACAGCGATAGCAATCAGCCCCAGCATTTT
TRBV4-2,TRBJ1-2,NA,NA,CASSPLAGNYGYTF,TGTGCCAGCAGCCCTTTGGCAGGGAACTATGGCTACACCTTC
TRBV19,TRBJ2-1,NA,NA,CASSMAAGVSYNEQFF,TGTGCCAGTAGTATGGCGGCAGGGGTCTCCTACAATGAGCAGTTCTTC
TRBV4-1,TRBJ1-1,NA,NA,CASSRYESTEAFF,TGCGCCAGCAGCCGTTACGAGAGCACTGAAGCTTTCTTT
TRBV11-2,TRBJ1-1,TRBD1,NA,CASSADRGQGLNTEAFF,TGTGCCAGCAGCGCAGACAGGGGGCAAGGCCTGAACACTGAAGCTTTCTTT
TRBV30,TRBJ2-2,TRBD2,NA,CAWSGGAYTGELFF,TGTGCCTGGAGCGGGGGGGCGTACACCGGGGAGCTGTTTTTT
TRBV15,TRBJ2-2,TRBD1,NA,CATSTRRDRVRFNTGELFF,TGTGCCACCAGCACGCGGAGGGACAGGGTTCGGTTTAACACCGGGGAGCTGTTTTTT
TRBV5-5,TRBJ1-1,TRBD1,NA,CASDDRANTEAFF,TGTGCCAGCGATGACAGGGCGAACACTGAAGCTTTCTTT
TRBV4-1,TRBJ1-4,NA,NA,CASSQGVQGFEKLFF,TGCGCCAGCAGCCAAGGAGTCCAGGGGTTTGAAAAACTGTTTTTT
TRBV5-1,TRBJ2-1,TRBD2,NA,CASSLGLAGDEQFF,TGCGCCAGCAGCTTGGGGCTAGCGGGGGACGAGCAGTTCTTC
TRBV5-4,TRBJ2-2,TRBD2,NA,CASSGLAGGATGELFF,TGTGCCAGCAGCGGATTAGCGGGGGGCGCCACCGGGGAGCTGTTTTTT
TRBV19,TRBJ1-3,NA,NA,CASRKQGPGNTIYF,TGTGCCAGTCGAAAACAGGGCCCTGGAAACACCATATATTTT
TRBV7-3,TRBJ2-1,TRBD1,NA,CASSSLGQNNNEQFF,TGTGCCAGCAGCTCTTTGGGACAGAACAACAATGAGCAGTTCTTC
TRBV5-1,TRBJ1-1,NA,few,CASSPPGTRDTTEAFF,TGCGCCAGCAGCCCACCCGGGACCCGGGACACGACTGAAGCTTTCTTT
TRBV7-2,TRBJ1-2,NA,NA,CASSTPRGYTF,TGTGCCAGCAGCACCCCTAGGGGCTACACCTTC
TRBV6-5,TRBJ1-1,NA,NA,CASKEGLGNTEAFF,TGTGCCAGCAAAGAAGGACTCGGGAACACTGAAGCTTTCTTT
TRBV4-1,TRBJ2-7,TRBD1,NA,CASSQPGTGGKYEQYF,TGCGCCAGCAGCCAACCTGGGACAGGGGGCAAGTACGAGCAGTACTTC
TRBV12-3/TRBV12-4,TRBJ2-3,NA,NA,CASSFRDTQYF,TGTGCCAGCAGTTTTAGAGATACGCAGTATTTT
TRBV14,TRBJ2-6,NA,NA,CASSQLRASGANVLTF,TGTGCCAGCAGCCAACTCAGGGCCTCTGGGGCCAACGTCCTGACTTTC
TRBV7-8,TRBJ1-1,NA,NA,CASSSTGNRDTEAFF,TGTGCCAGCAGCTCAACAGGGAATCGGGACACTGAAGCTTTCTTT
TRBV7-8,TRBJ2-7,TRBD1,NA,CASSSGTGTYEQYF,TGTGCCAGCAGCTCCGGGACAGGGACCTACGAGCAGTACTTC
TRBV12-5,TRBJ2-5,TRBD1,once,CASGSRGQYQETQYF,TGTGCTAGTGGTTCTCGGGGACAGTACCAAGAGACCCAGTACTTC